This entry features one T cell receptor beta chain sequence. Antigen: not known. The data were obtained in a study of long-term antiretroviral therapy in people with HIV. Samples were assayed with immunoSEQ v3.0 at survey level. Each sample had sequencing targeting 40,000-50,000 T-cell genomes. Generated by immunoSEQ multiplex PCR, the TCRdb table keeps only in-frame clones and is missing some. The data show tens of thousands of clones, around 84% seen once. For each donor, at least one pre-ART and at least two post-ART PBMC samples were available. Germline assignment: CDR1 WSHSY and CDR2 SAAADI. This CDR3 has 13 residues. The junction had 2 bases not matched to a gene; V was cut back by 5 bases and J by 3 bases. Study findings and constraints: Compared with controls, HIV repertoires showed narrower CDR3 length ranges.

This sequence joins TRBV10-2 and TRBJ2-3, with 7 bases matching TRBD1. The sequenced sample was unsorted PBMCs, obtained 0.8 years after starting antiretroviral therapy. The source of this sequence is a young woman with HIV. The CDR3 sequence: CASSRQGTDTQYF. The CDR3 nucleotides read TGCGCCAGCAGTCGACAGGGAACAGATACGCAGTATTTT.